A selection of T cell receptor beta chains follows, all from one sample in a study of T cell responses to AZD1222 COVID-19 vaccine. The repertoire was sequenced with immunoSEQ multiplex PCR; TCRdb's copy has only in-frame clones and lacks some. The repertoire holds roughly 200,000 clones, with 80% to 95% as singletons. The specimen comprised peripheral blood, sampled 28 days after the second AZD1222 dose. All receptors derive from an adult who received the AZD1222 COVID-19 vaccine. CDR3s include the opening cysteine and the closing phenylalanine or tryptophan. A D gene is named only where the DNA matches it firmly. The size field is filled for only some rows; it gives once, few, many or a size class.

d_call: TRBD1
v_call: TRBV6-4
clone_size: NA
j_call: TRBJ1-2
cdr3_aa: CASSETGVDGYTF
cdr3_nt: TGTGCCAGCAGCGAAACAGGGGTCGATGGCTACACCTTC

d_call: TRBD1
v_call: TRBV5-6
clone_size: NA
j_call: TRBJ1-2
cdr3_aa: CASSFVDREPSYTF
cdr3_nt: TGTGCCAGCAGCTTCGTGGACAGGGAACCTAGCTACACCTTC

d_call: TRBD1
v_call: TRBV19
clone_size: NA
j_call: TRBJ2-7
cdr3_aa: CASKDPGQGDYEQYF
cdr3_nt: TGTGCCAGTAAGGACCCGGGACAGGGGGACTACGAGCAGTACTTC

d_call: NA
v_call: TRBV7-9
clone_size: NA
j_call: TRBJ1-1
cdr3_aa: CASSLAGGGTEAFF
cdr3_nt: TGTGCCAGCAGCTTAGCGGGTGGGGGCACTGAAGCTTTCTTT

d_call: TRBD2
v_call: TRBV3-1/TRBV3-2
clone_size: NA
j_call: TRBJ2-1
cdr3_aa: CATSPSGRGEQFF
cdr3_nt: TGTGCCACCTCACCTAGCGGGAGGGGTGAGCAGTTCTTC

d_call: NA
v_call: TRBV18
clone_size: NA
j_call: TRBJ2-5
cdr3_aa: CASSPGRAGQETQYF
cdr3_nt: TGTGCCAGCTCACCCGGCAGGGCGGGCCAAGAGACCCAGTACTTC

d_call: TRBD2
v_call: TRBV12-5
clone_size: NA
j_call: TRBJ2-7
cdr3_aa: CASGLVKGSGTYEQYF
cdr3_nt: TGTGCTAGTGGTTTGGTAAAAGGTAGCGGGACCTACGAGCAGTACTTC

d_call: NA
v_call: TRBV11-2
clone_size: NA
j_call: TRBJ2-3
cdr3_aa: CASSPAGTPDF
cdr3_nt: TGTGCCAGCAGCCCAGCTGGGACCCCAGATTTT

d_call: NA
v_call: TRBV4-2
clone_size: NA
j_call: TRBJ2-1
cdr3_aa: CASSQDPGGPRNEQFF
cdr3_nt: TGTGCCAGCAGCCAAGATCCTGGGGGCCCCCGCAATGAGCAGTTCTTC

d_call: NA
v_call: TRBV27
clone_size: NA
j_call: TRBJ1-5
cdr3_aa: CASSRNSNGNQPQHF
cdr3_nt: TGTGCCAGCAGTCGGAACAGTAATGGCAATCAGCCCCAGCATTTT

d_call: NA
v_call: TRBV18
clone_size: NA
j_call: TRBJ1-6
cdr3_aa: CATSPRGSRNSPLHF
cdr3_nt: TGTGCCACCTCCCCGAGGGGGAGTAGGAATTCACCCCTCCACTTT

d_call: NA
v_call: TRBV2
clone_size: few
j_call: TRBJ2-5
cdr3_aa: CASSPSGLETQYF
cdr3_nt: TGTGCCAGCAGTCCCTCAGGTCTAGAGACCCAGTACTTC

d_call: NA
v_call: TRBV3-1/TRBV3-2
clone_size: once
j_call: TRBJ1-1
cdr3_aa: CASSQDGGRVTEAFF
cdr3_nt: TGTGCCAGCAGCCAAGATGGTGGAAGAGTCACTGAAGCTTTCTTT

d_call: TRBD1
v_call: TRBV19
clone_size: NA
j_call: TRBJ1-1
cdr3_aa: CASSMLRQGGRNTEAFF
cdr3_nt: TGTGCCAGTAGTATGTTGAGACAGGGAGGGCGGAACACTGAAGCTTTCTTT

d_call: TRBD2
v_call: TRBV7-9
clone_size: NA
j_call: TRBJ2-7
cdr3_aa: CATQTSWGYEQYF
cdr3_nt: TGTGCCACCCAGACTAGCTGGGGGTACGAGCAGTACTTC

d_call: TRBD1
v_call: TRBV7-8
clone_size: NA
j_call: TRBJ1-3
cdr3_aa: CASSRGPGQGLSGNTIYF
cdr3_nt: TGTGCCAGCAGCAGGGGTCCGGGACAGGGCCTCTCTGGAAACACCATATATTTT

d_call: TRBD1
v_call: TRBV5-4
clone_size: NA
j_call: TRBJ2-5
cdr3_aa: CASSPGTAQETQYF
cdr3_nt: TGTGCCAGCAGCCCCGGGACAGCGCAAGAGACCCAGTACTTC